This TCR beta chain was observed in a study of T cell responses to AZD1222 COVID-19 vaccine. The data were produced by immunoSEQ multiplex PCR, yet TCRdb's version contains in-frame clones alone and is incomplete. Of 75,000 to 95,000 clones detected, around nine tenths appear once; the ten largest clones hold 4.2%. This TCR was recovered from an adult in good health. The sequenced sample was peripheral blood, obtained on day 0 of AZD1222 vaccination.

The CDR3 sequence is CASSLEREGRNEQFF. As DNA, the CDR3 is TGTGCCAGCAGCCTCGAGCGGGAGGGAAGGAATGAGCAGTTCTTC. The rearrangement uses TRBV7-7 and TRBJ2-1; TRBD2 agrees at 10 bases. Germline V gives CDR1 SSHAT, CDR2 FNYEAQ (reference sequence). The V and J ends lost 5 bases and 7 bases, in that order; junction bases with no gene match: 8. CDR3 length: 15 amino acids. The whole variable domain, filled in from reference TRBV7-7 and TRBJ2-1, reads GAGVSQSPRYKVTKRGQDVTLRCDPISSHATLYWYQQALGQGPEFLTYFNYEAQPDKSGLPSDRFSAERPEGSISTLTIQRTEQRDSAMYRCASSLEREGRNEQFFGPGTRLTVL.